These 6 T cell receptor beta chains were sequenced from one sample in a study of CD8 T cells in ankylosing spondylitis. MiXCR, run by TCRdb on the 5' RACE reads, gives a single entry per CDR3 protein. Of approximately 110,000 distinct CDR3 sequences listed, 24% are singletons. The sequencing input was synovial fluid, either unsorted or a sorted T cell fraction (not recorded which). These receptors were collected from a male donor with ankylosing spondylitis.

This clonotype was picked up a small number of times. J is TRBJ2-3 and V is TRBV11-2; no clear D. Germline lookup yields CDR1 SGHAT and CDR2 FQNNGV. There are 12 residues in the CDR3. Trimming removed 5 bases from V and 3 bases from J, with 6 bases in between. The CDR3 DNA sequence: TGTGCCAGCAGCCCTGTTACAGATACGCAGTATTTT. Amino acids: CASSPVTDTQYF.

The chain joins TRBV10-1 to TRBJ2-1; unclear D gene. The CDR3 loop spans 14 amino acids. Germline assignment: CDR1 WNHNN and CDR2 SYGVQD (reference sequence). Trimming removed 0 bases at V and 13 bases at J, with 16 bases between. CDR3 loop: CASSESLPHVGQFF. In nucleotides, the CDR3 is TGCGCCAGCAGTGAGTCCTTACCTCATGTTGGTCAGTTCTTC.

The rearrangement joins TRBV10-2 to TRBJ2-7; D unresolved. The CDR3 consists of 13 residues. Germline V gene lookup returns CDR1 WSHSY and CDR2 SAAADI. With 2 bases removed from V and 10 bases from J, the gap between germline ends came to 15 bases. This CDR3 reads CASSEGRYLPQYV. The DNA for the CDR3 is TGCGCCAGCAGTGAGGGTCGGTACTTGCCCCAGTACGTC.

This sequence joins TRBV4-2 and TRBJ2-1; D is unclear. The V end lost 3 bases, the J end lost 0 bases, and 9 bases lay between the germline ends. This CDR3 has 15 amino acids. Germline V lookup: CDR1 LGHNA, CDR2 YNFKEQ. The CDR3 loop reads CASSQPDSSYNEQFF. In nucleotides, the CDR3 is TGTGCCAGCAGCCAGCCCGACTCCTCCTACAATGAGCAGTTCTTC.

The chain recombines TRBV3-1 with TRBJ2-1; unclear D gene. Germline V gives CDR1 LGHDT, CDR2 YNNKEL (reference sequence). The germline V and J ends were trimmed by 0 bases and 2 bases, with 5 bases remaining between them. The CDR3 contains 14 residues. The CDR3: CASSQEGTYNEQFF. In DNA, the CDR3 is TGTGCCAGCAGCCAAGAGGGCACCTACAATGAGCAGTTCTTC.

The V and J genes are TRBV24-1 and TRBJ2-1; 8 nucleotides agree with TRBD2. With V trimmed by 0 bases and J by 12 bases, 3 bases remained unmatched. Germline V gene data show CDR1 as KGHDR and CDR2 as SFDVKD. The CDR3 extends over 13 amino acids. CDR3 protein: CATSDLSLAGQFF. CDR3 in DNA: TGTGCCACCAGTGATTTGTCCCTAGCGGGGCAGTTCTTC.